This T cell receptor (beta chain) was sequenced in a study of identical twins' blood T cells. Findings and limits, study-wide: Shared CDR3 clonotype counts tracked mainly the product of cloneset sizes.

With regard to this clonotype: Its antigen is undetermined.

Germline CDR1 reads SQVTM; CDR2 reads ANQGSEA. The V segment lost 6 bases and the J segment 4 bases; nucleotides outside the gene matches: 4. The CDR3 contains 13 residues. TCRdb analysed the 5' RACE reads with MiXCR anew, one entry per CDR3 protein. The data hold roughly 340,000 distinct CDR3 sequences, with roughly 28% observed a single time. Sequencing was done on a sample of PBMCs. The chain uses TRBV29-1 and TRBJ2-7; 12 bases are shared with TRBD2. This receptor was taken from a woman between 18 and 55 years old in good health. The chain's CDR3 is CSVTSGSTYEQYF. CDR3 nucleotide sequence: TGCAGCGTGACTAGCGGGAGTACTTACGAGCAGTACTTC.